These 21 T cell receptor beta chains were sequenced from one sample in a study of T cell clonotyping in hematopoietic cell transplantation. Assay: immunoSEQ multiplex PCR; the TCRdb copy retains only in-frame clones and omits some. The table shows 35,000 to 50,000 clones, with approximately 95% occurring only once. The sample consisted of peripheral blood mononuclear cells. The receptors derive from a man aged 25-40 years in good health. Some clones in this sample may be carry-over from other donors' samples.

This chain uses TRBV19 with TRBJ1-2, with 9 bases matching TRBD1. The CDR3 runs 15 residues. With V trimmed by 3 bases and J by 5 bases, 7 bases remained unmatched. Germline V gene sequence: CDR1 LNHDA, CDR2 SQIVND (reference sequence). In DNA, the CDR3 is TGTGCCAGTAGTATCCGGGACAGGGAATGGTATGGCTACACCTTC. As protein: CASSIRDREWYGYTF.

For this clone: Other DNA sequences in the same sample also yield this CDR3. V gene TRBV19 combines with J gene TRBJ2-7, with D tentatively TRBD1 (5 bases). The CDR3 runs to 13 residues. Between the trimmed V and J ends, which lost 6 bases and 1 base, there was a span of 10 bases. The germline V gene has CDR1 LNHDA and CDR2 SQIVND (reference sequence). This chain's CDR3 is CASSRDSSYEQYF. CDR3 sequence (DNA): TGTGCCAGTAGCCGTGACAGTTCCTACGAGCAGTACTTC.

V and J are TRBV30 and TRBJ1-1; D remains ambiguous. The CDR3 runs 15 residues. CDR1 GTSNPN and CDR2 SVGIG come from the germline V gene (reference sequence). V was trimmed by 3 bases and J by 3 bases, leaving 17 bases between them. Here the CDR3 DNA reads TGTGCCTGGAGCCGAATGTCCCCTCGGGACACTGAAGCTTTCTTT. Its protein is CAWSRMSPRDTEAFF.

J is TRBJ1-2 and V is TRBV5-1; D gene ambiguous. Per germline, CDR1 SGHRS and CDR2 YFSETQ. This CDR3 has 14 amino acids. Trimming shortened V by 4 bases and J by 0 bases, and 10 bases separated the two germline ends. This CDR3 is CASSAADSNYGYTF. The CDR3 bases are TGCGCCAGCAGCGCGGCGGACTCTAACTATGGCTACACCTTC.

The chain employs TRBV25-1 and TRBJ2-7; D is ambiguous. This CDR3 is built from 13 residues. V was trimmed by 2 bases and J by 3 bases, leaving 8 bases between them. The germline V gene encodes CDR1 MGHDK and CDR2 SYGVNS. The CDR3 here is CASSEGQDYEQYF. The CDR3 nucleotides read TGTGCCAGCAGTGAAGGGCAGGACTACGAGCAGTACTTC.

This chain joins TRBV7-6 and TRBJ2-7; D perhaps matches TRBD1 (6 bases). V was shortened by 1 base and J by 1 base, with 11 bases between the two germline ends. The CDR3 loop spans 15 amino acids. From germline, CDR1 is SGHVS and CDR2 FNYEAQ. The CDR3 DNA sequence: TGTGCCAGCAGCTTAGTCAGGGACAAATCCTACGAGCAGTACTTC. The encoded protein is CASSLVRDKSYEQYF. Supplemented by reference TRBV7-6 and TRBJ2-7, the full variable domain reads GAGVSQSPRYKVTKRGQDVALRCDPISGHVSLYWYRQALGQGPEFLTYFNYEAQQDKSGLPNDRFSAERPEGSISTLTIQRTEQRDSAMYRCASSLVRDKSYEQYFGPGTRLTVT.

The CDR3: CAWSGAEMNTEAFF. CDR3 DNA: TGTGCCTGGAGTGGGGCCGAAATGAACACTGAAGCTTTCTTT. The chain combines TRBV30 with TRBJ1-1; D call uncertain. CDR3 size: 14 residues. The V gene lost 1 base and the J gene lost 0 bases, with 9 bases spanning the gap. Germline assignment: CDR1 GTSNPN and CDR2 SVGIG (reference sequence).

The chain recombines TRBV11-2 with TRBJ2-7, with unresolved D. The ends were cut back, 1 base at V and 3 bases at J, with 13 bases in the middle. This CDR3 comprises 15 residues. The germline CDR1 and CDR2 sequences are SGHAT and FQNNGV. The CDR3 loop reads CASSLGALENYEQYF. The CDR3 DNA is TGTGCCAGCAGCTTAGGGGCCTTAGAAAACTACGAGCAGTACTTC.

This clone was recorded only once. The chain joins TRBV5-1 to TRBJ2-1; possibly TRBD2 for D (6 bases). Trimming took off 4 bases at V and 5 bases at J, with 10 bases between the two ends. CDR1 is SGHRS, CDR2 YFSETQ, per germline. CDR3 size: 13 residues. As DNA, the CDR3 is TGCGCCAGCAGCATGGGACTCAACAATGAGCAGTTCTTC. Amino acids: CASSMGLNNEQFF.

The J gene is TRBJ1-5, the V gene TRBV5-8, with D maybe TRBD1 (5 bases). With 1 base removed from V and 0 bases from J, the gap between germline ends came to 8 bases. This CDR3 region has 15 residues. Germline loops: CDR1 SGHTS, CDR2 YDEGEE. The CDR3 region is CASSLTGYSNQPQHF. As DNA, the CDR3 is TGTGCCAGCAGCTTGACAGGATATAGCAATCAGCCCCAGCATTTT.

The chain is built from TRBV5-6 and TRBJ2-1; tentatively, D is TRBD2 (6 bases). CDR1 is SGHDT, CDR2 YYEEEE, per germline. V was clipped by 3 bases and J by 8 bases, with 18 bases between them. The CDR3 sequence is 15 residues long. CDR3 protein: CASSSMLGTLYEQFF. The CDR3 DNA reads TGTGCCAGCAGCTCGATGTTAGGGACTTTATATGAGCAGTTCTTC.

As DNA, the CDR3 is TGTGCCATGCAGGGGAACACCGGGGAGCTGTTTTTT. Translating it yields CAMQGNTGELFF. The chain couples TRBV7-9 to TRBJ2-2; a weak D match, TRBD1 (5 bases). Trimming left V 10 bases short and J 1 base short, with 7 bases between. The length of the CDR3 is 12 residues. CDR1 and CDR2 from the germline V gene are SEHNR and FQNEAQ (reference sequence).

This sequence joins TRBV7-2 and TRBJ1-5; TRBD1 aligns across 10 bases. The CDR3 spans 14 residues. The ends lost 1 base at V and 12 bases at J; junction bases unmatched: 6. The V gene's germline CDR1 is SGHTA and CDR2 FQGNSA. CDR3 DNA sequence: TGTGCCAGCAGCTTAGGGCTTGGGACAGGGGTCCAGCATTTT. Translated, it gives CASSLGLGTGVQHF.

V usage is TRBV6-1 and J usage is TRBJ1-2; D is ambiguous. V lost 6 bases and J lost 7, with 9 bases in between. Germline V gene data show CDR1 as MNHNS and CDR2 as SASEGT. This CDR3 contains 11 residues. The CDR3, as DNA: TGTGCCAGCAGAGAACGTGGTGGCTACACCTTC. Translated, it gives CASRERGGYTF.

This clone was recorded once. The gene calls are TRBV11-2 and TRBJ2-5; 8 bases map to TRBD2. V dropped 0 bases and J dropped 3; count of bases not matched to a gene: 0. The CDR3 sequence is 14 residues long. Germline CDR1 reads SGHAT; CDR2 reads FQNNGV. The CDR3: CASSLELAEETQYF. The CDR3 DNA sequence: TGTGCCAGCAGCTTAGAACTAGCGGAAGAGACCCAGTACTTC.

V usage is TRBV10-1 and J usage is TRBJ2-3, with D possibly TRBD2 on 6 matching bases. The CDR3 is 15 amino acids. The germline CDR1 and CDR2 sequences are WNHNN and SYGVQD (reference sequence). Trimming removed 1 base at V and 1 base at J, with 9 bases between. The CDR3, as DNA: TGCGCCAGCAGTGAGTATACTAGCCGCACAGATACGCAGTATTTT. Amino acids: CASSEYTSRTDTQYF.

Here the CDR3 reads CAISVQGYNSPLHF. The CDR3 bases are TGTGCCATCAGTGTTCAGGGTTACAATTCACCCCTCCACTTT. The V gene is TRBV10-3, the J gene TRBJ1-6; TRBD1 is a possible D gene (5 bases). The germline CDR1 and CDR2 sequences are ENHRY and SYGVKD. Trimming removed 4 bases at V and 7 bases at J, with 11 bases between. The CDR3 covers 14 residues.

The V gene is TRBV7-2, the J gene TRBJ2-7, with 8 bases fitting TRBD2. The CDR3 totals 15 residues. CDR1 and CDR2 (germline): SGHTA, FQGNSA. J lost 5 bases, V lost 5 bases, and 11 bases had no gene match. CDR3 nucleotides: TGTGCCAGCAGCCTTACTAGCGGAGGGGGGGACGAGCAGTACTTC. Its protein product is CASSLTSGGGDEQYF. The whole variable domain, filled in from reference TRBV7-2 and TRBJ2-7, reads GAGVSQSPSNKVTEKGKDVELRCDPISGHTALYWYRQSLGQGLEFLIYFQGNSAPDKSGLPSDRFSAERTGGSVSTLTIQRTQQEDSAVYLCASSLTSGGGDEQYFGPGTRLTVT.

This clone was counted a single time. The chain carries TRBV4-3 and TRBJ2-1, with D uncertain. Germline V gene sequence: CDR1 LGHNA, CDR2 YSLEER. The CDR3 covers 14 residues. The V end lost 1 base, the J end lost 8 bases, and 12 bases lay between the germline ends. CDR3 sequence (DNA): TGCGCCAGCAGCCAAGGAAGCGCCCTCGATGAGCAGTTCTTC. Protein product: CASSQGSALDEQFF.

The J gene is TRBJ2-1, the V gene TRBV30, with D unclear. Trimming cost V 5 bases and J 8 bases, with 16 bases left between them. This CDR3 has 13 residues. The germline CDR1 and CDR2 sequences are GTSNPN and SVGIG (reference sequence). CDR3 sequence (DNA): TGTGCCTGGGCCCCCGGCCGTATTCATGAGCAGTTCTTC. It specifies CAWAPGRIHEQFF.

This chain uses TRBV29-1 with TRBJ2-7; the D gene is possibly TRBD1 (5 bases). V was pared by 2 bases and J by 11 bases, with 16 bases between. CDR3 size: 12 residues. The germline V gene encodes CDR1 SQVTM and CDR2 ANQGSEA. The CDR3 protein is CSVEPLQGIKYF. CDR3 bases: TGCAGCGTTGAACCGCTCCAGGGTATTAAGTACTTC.